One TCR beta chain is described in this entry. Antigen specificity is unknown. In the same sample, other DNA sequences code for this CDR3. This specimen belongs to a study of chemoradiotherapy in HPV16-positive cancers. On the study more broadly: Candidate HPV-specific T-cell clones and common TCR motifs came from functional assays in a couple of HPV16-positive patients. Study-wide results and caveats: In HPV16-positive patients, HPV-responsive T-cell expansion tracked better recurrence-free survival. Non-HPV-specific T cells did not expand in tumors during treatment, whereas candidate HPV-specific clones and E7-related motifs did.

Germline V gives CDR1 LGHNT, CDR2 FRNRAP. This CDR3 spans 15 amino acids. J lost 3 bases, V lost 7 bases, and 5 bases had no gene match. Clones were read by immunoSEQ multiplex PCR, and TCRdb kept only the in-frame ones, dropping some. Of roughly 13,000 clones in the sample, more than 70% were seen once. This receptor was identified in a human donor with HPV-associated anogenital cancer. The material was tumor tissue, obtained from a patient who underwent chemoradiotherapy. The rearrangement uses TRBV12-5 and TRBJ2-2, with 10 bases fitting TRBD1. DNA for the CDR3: TGTGCTAGTGCCCCGGGACAGGGGTACACCGGGGAGCTGTTTTTT. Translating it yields CASAPGQGYTGELFF.